Shown below are 10 T cell receptor beta chains from a single sample sequenced in a study of blood T cell repertoires in COVID-19. Profiled with immunoSEQ multiplex PCR; TCRdb holds only in-frame clones, not every one. The sample shows some 96,000 clones, about 90% of them seen only once. The sample was peripheral blood. These receptors came from a man aged 25-45 years in a cohort sampled during active COVID-19.

The chain links TRBV6-6 to TRBJ2-1; TRBD2 is a possible D gene (5 bases). The V and J ends lost 2 bases and 8 bases respectively, with 10 bases between them. In germline, CDR1 is MNHNY, CDR2 SVGAGI (reference sequence). The CDR3 spans 13 residues. CDR3 region: CASSYPGFYEQFF. The CDR3 DNA sequence: TGTGCCAGCAGTTACCCGGGGTTCTATGAGCAGTTCTTC.

The rearrangement uses TRBV2 and TRBJ2-3, with TRBD2 matching 11 bases. The V and J ends lost 4 bases and 2 bases, in that order; junction bases with no gene match: 11. CDR1 and CDR2 from the germline V gene are SNHLY and FYNNEI. CDR3 length: 18 residues. The CDR3 loop reads CASSVRRTSGPVTDTQYF. The CDR3 DNA reads as TGTGCCAGCAGTGTAAGGAGGACTAGCGGGCCTGTCACAGATACGCAGTATTTT.

The rearrangement links TRBV9 to TRBJ2-6; D is uncertain. This CDR3 spans 13 amino acids. Trimming removed 3 bases at V and 4 bases at J, with 5 bases between. CDR1 and CDR2 from the germline V gene are SGDLS and YYNGEE. CDR3 loop: CASSASGANVLTF. The CDR3 DNA follows: TGTGCCAGCAGCGCCTCCGGGGCCAACGTCCTGACTTTC. Full variable domain (rest looked up from reference TRBV9 and TRBJ2-6): DSGVTQTPKHLITATGQRVTLRCSPRSGDLSVYWYQQSLDQGLQFLIQYYNGEERAKGNILERFSAQQFPDLHSELNLSSLELGDSALYFCASSASGANVLTFGAGSRLTVL.

This chain connects TRBV7-2 to TRBJ2-3; D is unresolved. CDR1 is SGHTA, CDR2 FQGNSA, per germline. The V end lost 4 bases, the J end lost 5 bases, and 13 bases lay between the germline ends. The CDR3 length is 14 residues. Here the CDR3 reads CASSSLNYRDTQYF. The CDR3 nucleotides read TGTGCCAGCAGCTCCTTGAATTATAGAGATACGCAGTATTTT. Full variable domain (rest looked up from reference TRBV7-2 and TRBJ2-3): GAGVSQSPSNKVTEKGKDVELRCDPISGHTALYWYRQSLGQGLEFLIYFQGNSAPDKSGLPSDRFSAERTGGSVSTLTIQRTQQEDSAVYLCASSSLNYRDTQYFGPGTRLTVL.

This rearrangement joins TRBV28 to TRBJ2-7, with D possibly being TRBD1 (6 bases). Germline V gives CDR1 MDHEN, CDR2 SYDVKM. The CDR3 is 13 residues long. With 6 bases removed from V and 3 bases from J, the gap between germline ends came to 12 bases. The CDR3 is CASSTQGGYEQYF. Here the CDR3 DNA reads TGTGCCAGCAGCACACAGGGTGGCTACGAGCAGTACTTC.

The chain carries TRBV5-6 and TRBJ2-2; no reliable D call. The CDR3 consists of 11 residues. V was pared by 1 base and J by 7 bases, with 2 bases between. CDR1 is SGHDT, CDR2 YYEEEE, per germline. This chain's CDR3 is CASSLYGELFF. The CDR3 coding sequence is TGTGCCAGCAGCTTGTACGGGGAGCTGTTTTTT.

The CDR3 loop reads CASRPGGSYGYTF. The CDR3 DNA reads TGTGCCAGCAGACCCGGGGGTAGCTATGGCTACACCTTC. The chain recombines TRBV28 with TRBJ1-2; TRBD1 might be the D (5 bases). V lost 6 bases to trimming and J lost 4 bases, with 12 bases between them. Germline loops: CDR1 MDHEN, CDR2 SYDVKM. The CDR3 runs to 13 residues.

The chain recombines TRBV7-2 with TRBJ2-3; weak D call: TRBD1 (6 bases). This CDR3 spans 17 amino acids. Germline V gene sequence: CDR1 SGHTA, CDR2 FQGNSA. Deletions cut 6 bases from V and 3 bases from J, with 22 bases between. CDR3 amino acids: CASSTRLALRGTDTQYF. The CDR3 DNA is TGTGCCAGCAGTACCAGACTGGCGTTAAGGGGGACAGATACGCAGTATTTT.

This clone was detected many times. The J gene is TRBJ2-2, the V gene TRBV5-4; TRBD1 agrees at 9 bases. After removal of 5 bases from V and 6 bases from J, the junction contained 11 bases not matched to a gene. The CDR3 runs to 16 residues. Germline V lookup: CDR1 SGHNT, CDR2 YYREEE (reference sequence). CDR3 residues: CASRSNRGQGAGELFF. DNA for the CDR3: TGTGCCAGCAGGTCGAACAGGGGGCAAGGGGCCGGGGAGCTGTTTTTT.

The chain carries TRBV6-5 and TRBJ2-7; 8 bases are shared with TRBD2. V gave up 6 bases and J gave up 3 bases; unmatched junction bases: 4. The CDR3 runs 13 residues. Germline-derived CDR1 and CDR2 are MNHEY and SVGAGI. The CDR3 DNA reads TGTGCCAGCAGGTCCAGCGGGGGCTACGAGCAGTACTTC. Translation gives CASRSSGGYEQYF.